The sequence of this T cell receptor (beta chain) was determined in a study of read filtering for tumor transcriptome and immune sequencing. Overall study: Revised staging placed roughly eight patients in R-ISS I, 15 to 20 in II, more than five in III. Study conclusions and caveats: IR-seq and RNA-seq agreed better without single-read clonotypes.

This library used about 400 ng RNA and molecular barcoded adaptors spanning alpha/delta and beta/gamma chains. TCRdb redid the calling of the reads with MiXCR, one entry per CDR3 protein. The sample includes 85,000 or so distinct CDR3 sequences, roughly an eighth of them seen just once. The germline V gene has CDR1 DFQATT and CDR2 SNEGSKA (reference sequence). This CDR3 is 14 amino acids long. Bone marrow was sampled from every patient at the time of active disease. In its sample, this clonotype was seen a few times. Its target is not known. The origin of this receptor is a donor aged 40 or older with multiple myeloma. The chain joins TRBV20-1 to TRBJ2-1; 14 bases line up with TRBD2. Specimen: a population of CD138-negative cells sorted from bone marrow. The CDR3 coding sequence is TGCAGGGCACCGACTAGCGGGAGGGGAGGTGAGCAGTTCTTC. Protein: CRAPTSGRGGEQFF.